A selection of T cell receptor beta chains follows, all from one sample in a study of blood T cell repertoires in COVID-19. Method: immunoSEQ multiplex PCR; TCRdb's copy keeps in-frame clones and lacks some. The data show about 270,000 clones, 85% to 95% seen once. Sequencing input: PBMCs or T cells enriched from blood (not recorded which). The receptors here all came from a man between 40 and 49 years old who had been exposed to COVID-19. The CDR3 runs from the conserved cysteine through the conserved F or W. The D gene is left open where the match is weak.

d_call	v_call	j_call	cdr3_aa	cdr3_nt
NA	TRBV5-1	TRBJ1-1	CASSSLGQEAAAFF	TGCGCCAGCAGCTCATTGGGACAAGAGGCTGCCGCTTTCTTT
TRBD1	TRBV24-1	TRBJ2-5	CATGQGEETQYF	TGTGCCACCGGACAGGGGGAAGAGACCCAGTACTTC
NA	TRBV7-9	TRBJ1-2	CASCPSDSPHGYTF	TGTGCCAGCTGTCCCTCCGACAGTCCCCATGGCTACACCTTC
TRBD2	TRBV5-5	TRBJ2-7	CASSLAWQGASGRLLYEQYF	TGTGCCAGCAGCTTGGCCTGGCAGGGGGCTAGCGGGAGACTTCTCTACGAGCAGTACTTC
TRBD1	TRBV5-1	TRBJ1-2	CASSLDGQGVYGYTF	TGCGCCAGCAGCTTGGATGGACAGGGTGTCTATGGCTACACCTTC
NA	TRBV28	TRBJ1-2	CASSLSAGRSYTF	TGTGCCAGCAGTTTATCTGCAGGCAGATCTTACACCTTC
NA	TRBV14	TRBJ1-1	CASSQEFQTEAFF	TGTGCCAGCAGCCAAGAATTCCAGACTGAAGCTTTCTTT
TRBD1	TRBV24-1	TRBJ2-5	CATSDWTGTGVQTQYF	TGTGCCACCAGTGATTGGACGGGTACAGGGGTACAGACCCAGTACTTC
TRBD2	TRBV5-6	TRBJ2-1	CASSLVGLAEYNEQFF	TGTGCCAGCAGCCTGGTAGGGCTAGCGGAGTACAATGAGCAGTTCTTC
TRBD2	TRBV7-9	TRBJ2-7	CASRPASGSSGEQYF	TGTGCCAGCAGACCGGCTAGCGGGAGTAGCGGCGAGCAGTACTTC
NA	TRBV5-6	TRBJ1-5	CASSVGSSYQPQHF	TGTGCCAGCAGCGTGGGGAGTTCTTATCAGCCCCAGCATTTT
TRBD2	TRBV28	TRBJ2-7	CASSITGTSGSEQYF	TGTGCCAGCAGTATAACCGGGACTAGCGGGAGTGAGCAGTACTTC
TRBD1	TRBV2	TRBJ1-2	CASTFAPGQGHYGYTF	TGTGCCAGCACATTTGCTCCTGGACAGGGCCACTATGGCTACACCTTC
NA	TRBV6-1	TRBJ2-3	CASSETVTSTDTQYF	TGTGCCAGCAGTGAGACAGTTACGAGCACAGATACGCAGTATTTT
NA	TRBV6-1	TRBJ1-1	CASSEVGGGSGTEAFF	TGTGCCAGCAGTGAAGTTGGCGGAGGGTCCGGCACTGAAGCTTTCTTT
NA	TRBV21-1	TRBJ2-1	CASSSRDRVGHEQFF	TGTGCCAGCAGCAGCCGGGACAGGGTCGGGCATGAGCAGTTCTTC
TRBD1	TRBV29-1	TRBJ2-1	CSGSDRVHEQFF	TGCAGCGGCAGCGACAGGGTCCATGAGCAGTTCTTC
TRBD2	TRBV6-5	TRBJ2-7	CASSYTTSDSYEQYF	TGTGCCAGCAGTTACACCACTAGCGATTCCTACGAGCAGTACTTC